These T cell receptor beta chains were read from a single sample in a study of blood T cell repertoires in COVID-19. The method was immunoSEQ multiplex PCR; TCRdb's version includes in-frame clones alone and lacks a portion of them. The sample holds about 97,000 clones; 70% to 85% are singletons and the top ten take 9.5% to 10%. The sample consisted of peripheral blood. The receptors originated from a man aged 55-75 years with active or convalescent COVID-19. Both conserved end residues are part of each CDR3. Each record gives: clone size, D gene, J gene, V gene, CDR3 protein, CDR3 DNA. D genes are given only for firm matches. Only part of the rows carry a size: once, few, many, or a class if the clone is expanded.

abundance: -; d_gene: -; j_gene: TRBJ2-7; v_gene: TRBV28; CDR3aa: CASRGGYVTGSFYEQYF; CDR3nt: TGTGCCAGCAGGGGGGGCTACGTGACAGGGAGCTTCTACGAGCAGTACTTC
abundance: -; d_gene: -; j_gene: TRBJ1-1; v_gene: TRBV6-5; CDR3aa: CASSSTGRGIPEAFF; CDR3nt: TGTGCCAGCAGTTCTACAGGGAGGGGGATTCCTGAAGCTTTCTTT
abundance: few; d_gene: -; j_gene: TRBJ1-2; v_gene: TRBV6-2/TRBV6-3; CDR3aa: CASSPSGGYGYTF; CDR3nt: TGTGCCAGCAGTCCCTCCGGGGGTTATGGCTACACCTTC
abundance: -; d_gene: TRBD2; j_gene: TRBJ2-7; v_gene: TRBV15; CDR3aa: CATSRGSGATYEQYF; CDR3nt: TGTGCCACCAGCAGAGGAAGCGGGGCAACCTACGAGCAGTACTTC
abundance: -; d_gene: -; j_gene: TRBJ1-2; v_gene: TRBV30; CDR3aa: CAWSVLRGYGYTF; CDR3nt: TGTGCCTGGAGTGTACTAAGGGGGTATGGCTACACCTTC
abundance: few; d_gene: -; j_gene: TRBJ2-2; v_gene: TRBV4-1; CDR3aa: CASSPSKRELFF; CDR3nt: TGCGCCAGCAGCCCGAGTAAAAGGGAGCTGTTTTTT
abundance: -; d_gene: -; j_gene: TRBJ2-1; v_gene: TRBV11-2; CDR3aa: CASSQGQGPYNEQFF; CDR3nt: TGTGCCAGCAGCCAAGGGCAGGGTCCCTACAATGAGCAGTTCTTC
abundance: -; d_gene: TRBD1; j_gene: TRBJ1-5; v_gene: TRBV2; CDR3aa: CASKGQSNQPQHF; CDR3nt: TGTGCCAGCAAGGGACAGAGCAATCAGCCCCAGCATTTT
abundance: -; d_gene: TRBD1; j_gene: TRBJ2-4; v_gene: TRBV24-1; CDR3aa: CATSDPRGPKNIQYF; CDR3nt: TGTGCCACCAGTGATCCCAGGGGGCCCAAAAACATTCAGTACTTC
abundance: -; d_gene: -; j_gene: TRBJ1-1; v_gene: TRBV11-2; CDR3aa: CASSLAGGAEAFF; CDR3nt: TGTGCCAGCAGCTTAGCGGGGGGGGCTGAAGCTTTCTTT
abundance: -; d_gene: -; j_gene: TRBJ2-1; v_gene: TRBV7-6; CDR3aa: CASSAQGNEQFF; CDR3nt: TGTGCCAGCAGCGCCCAGGGTAATGAGCAGTTCTTC
abundance: -; d_gene: -; j_gene: TRBJ1-5; v_gene: TRBV6-2/TRBV6-3; CDR3aa: CASSYDRYSNQPQHF; CDR3nt: TGTGCCAGCAGTTACGACAGATATAGCAATCAGCCCCAGCATTTT
abundance: -; d_gene: -; j_gene: TRBJ2-5; v_gene: TRBV28; CDR3aa: CASSPAGASLRETQYF; CDR3nt: TGTGCCAGCAGTCCGGCAGGGGCTAGCTTAAGAGAGACCCAGTACTTC
abundance: once; d_gene: TRBD2; j_gene: TRBJ2-2; v_gene: TRBV5-4; CDR3aa: CASSTSAGGPGTGELFF; CDR3nt: TGTGCCAGCAGCACCTCAGCGGGAGGGCCCGGCACCGGGGAGCTGTTTTTT
abundance: -; d_gene: -; j_gene: TRBJ2-5; v_gene: TRBV6-2/TRBV6-3; CDR3aa: CASSYATGRQGTQYF; CDR3nt: TGTGCCAGCAGTTACGCGACAGGGAGGCAAGGGACCCAGTACTTC
abundance: once; d_gene: -; j_gene: TRBJ2-1; v_gene: TRBV28; CDR3aa: CASTRDSSYNEQFF; CDR3nt: TGTGCCAGCACCCGGGACTCTTCCTACAATGAGCAGTTCTTC
abundance: -; d_gene: TRBD2; j_gene: TRBJ2-5; v_gene: TRBV10-2; CDR3aa: CASSVLAGGGETQYF; CDR3nt: TGCGCCAGCAGCGTACTAGCGGGAGGAGGAGAGACCCAGTACTTC
abundance: -; d_gene: -; j_gene: TRBJ1-1; v_gene: TRBV29-1; CDR3aa: CSVKQGNTEAFF; CDR3nt: TGCAGCGTCAAACAGGGAAACACTGAAGCTTTCTTT
abundance: -; d_gene: TRBD2; j_gene: TRBJ2-2; v_gene: TRBV29-1; CDR3aa: CSVAVGRAWGELFF; CDR3nt: TGCAGCGTTGCCGTCGGGAGGGCCTGGGGGGAGCTGTTTTTT
abundance: -; d_gene: -; j_gene: TRBJ1-1; v_gene: TRBV27; CDR3aa: CASSLGWRGRLRGMNTEAFF; CDR3nt: TGTGCCAGCAGCTTAGGGTGGAGGGGCCGACTCCGAGGGATGAACACTGAAGCTTTCTTT
abundance: -; d_gene: -; j_gene: TRBJ1-4; v_gene: TRBV5-6; CDR3aa: CASNQGTNEKLFF; CDR3nt: TGTGCCAGCAATCAGGGGACAAATGAAAAACTGTTTTTT
abundance: -; d_gene: TRBD2; j_gene: TRBJ2-7; v_gene: TRBV5-1; CDR3aa: CASSHPSGSYEQYF; CDR3nt: TGCGCCAGCAGCCACCCTAGCGGGAGCTACGAGCAGTACTTC
abundance: few; d_gene: -; j_gene: TRBJ2-7; v_gene: TRBV6-5; CDR3aa: CASTGYHEQYF; CDR3nt: TGTGCCAGCACAGGGTACCACGAGCAGTACTTC
abundance: -; d_gene: -; j_gene: TRBJ1-4; v_gene: TRBV7-9; CDR3aa: CASSPPTGSTNEKLFF; CDR3nt: TGTGCCAGCAGCCCGCCTACAGGATCAACTAATGAAAAACTGTTTTTT
abundance: -; d_gene: -; j_gene: TRBJ1-3; v_gene: TRBV5-1; CDR3aa: CASRTGEGNTIYF; CDR3nt: TGCGCCAGCAGGACAGGAGAAGGAAACACCATATATTTT
abundance: -; d_gene: TRBD2; j_gene: TRBJ2-7; v_gene: TRBV7-3; CDR3aa: CASSLLAGVYEQYF; CDR3nt: TGTGCCAGCAGCTTACTAGCGGGAGTCTACGAGCAGTACTTC
abundance: once; d_gene: TRBD2; j_gene: TRBJ2-1; v_gene: TRBV7-9; CDR3aa: CASSQTSGRTNNEQFF; CDR3nt: TGTGCCAGCAGCCAGACTAGCGGGAGGACTAACAATGAGCAGTTCTTC
abundance: -; d_gene: TRBD2; j_gene: TRBJ2-1; v_gene: TRBV28; CDR3aa: CASSLERLAGGEQFF; CDR3nt: TGTGCCAGCAGTTTGGAGAGACTAGCGGGAGGTGAGCAGTTCTTC
abundance: -; d_gene: TRBD1; j_gene: TRBJ1-2; v_gene: TRBV5-1; CDR3aa: CASSQGQEGGGYTF; CDR3nt: TGCGCCAGCAGCCAAGGACAGGAGGGGGGTGGCTACACCTTC
abundance: -; d_gene: TRBD2; j_gene: TRBJ2-3; v_gene: TRBV10-3; CDR3aa: CAISKLAGETDTQYF; CDR3nt: TGTGCCATCAGTAAACTAGCGGGAGAGACAGATACGCAGTATTTT
abundance: -; d_gene: -; j_gene: TRBJ1-5; v_gene: TRBV28; CDR3aa: CASSLGQIQPQHF; CDR3nt: TGTGCCAGCAGCCTCGGACAGATCCAGCCCCAGCATTTT
abundance: -; d_gene: TRBD2; j_gene: TRBJ2-2; v_gene: TRBV7-3; CDR3aa: CASSPGLPWGGNTGELFF; CDR3nt: TGTGCCAGCAGCCCGGGACTCCCTTGGGGGGGGAACACCGGGGAGCTGTTTTTT
abundance: -; d_gene: -; j_gene: TRBJ2-6; v_gene: TRBV27; CDR3aa: CASSLQQAGANVLTF; CDR3nt: TGTGCCAGCAGTTTACAACAGGCTGGGGCCAACGTCCTGACTTTC
abundance: -; d_gene: TRBD2; j_gene: TRBJ2-3; v_gene: TRBV7-2; CDR3aa: CASRRGGLAGDTQYF; CDR3nt: TGTGCCAGCAGGAGGGGGGGACTAGCGGGAGATACGCAGTATTTT
abundance: -; d_gene: -; j_gene: TRBJ2-1; v_gene: TRBV4-1; CDR3aa: CASSHLSGEQFF; CDR3nt: TGCGCCAGCAGCCATCTGAGCGGGGAGCAGTTCTTC
abundance: -; d_gene: -; j_gene: TRBJ2-2; v_gene: TRBV15; CDR3aa: CATSRGDINPGELFF; CDR3nt: TGTGCCACCAGCAGAGGAGACATCAACCCCGGGGAGCTGTTTTTT
abundance: -; d_gene: TRBD2; j_gene: TRBJ2-1; v_gene: TRBV6-1; CDR3aa: CASSEAGGRAEQFF; CDR3nt: TGTGCCAGCAGTGAAGCGGGGGGGAGAGCGGAGCAGTTCTTC
abundance: -; d_gene: -; j_gene: TRBJ1-1; v_gene: TRBV12-3/TRBV12-4; CDR3aa: CASSFGGNTEAFF; CDR3nt: TGTGCCAGCAGTTTTGGAGGGAACACTGAAGCTTTCTTT
abundance: once; d_gene: -; j_gene: TRBJ2-3; v_gene: TRBV6-5; CDR3aa: CASIRTDTQYF; CDR3nt: TGTGCCAGCATTCGGACAGATACGCAGTATTTT
abundance: many; d_gene: TRBD1; j_gene: TRBJ2-3; v_gene: TRBV19; CDR3aa: CASSKPGQAPDTQYF; CDR3nt: TGTGCCAGTAGTAAACCGGGACAGGCCCCAGATACGCAGTATTTT
abundance: -; d_gene: -; j_gene: TRBJ2-5; v_gene: TRBV6-2/TRBV6-3; CDR3aa: CASSYTGAAGETQYF; CDR3nt: TGTGCCAGCAGTTACACGGGCGCCGCGGGGGAGACCCAGTACTTC
abundance: -; d_gene: TRBD1; j_gene: TRBJ1-4; v_gene: TRBV11-2; CDR3aa: CASSLAQGAVEKLFF; CDR3nt: TGTGCCAGCAGCTTAGCCCAGGGGGCGGTTGAAAAACTGTTTTTT
abundance: -; d_gene: -; j_gene: TRBJ1-1; v_gene: TRBV24-1; CDR3aa: CATSDTGTEAFF; CDR3nt: TGTGCCACCAGTGATACGGGCACTGAAGCTTTCTTT